The 8 T cell receptor beta chains in this list originate from one sample, sequenced in a study of OX40 agonist ivuxolimab in advanced cancers. Data came from immunoSEQ multiplex PCR; TCRdb stores just in-frame clones and leaves some out. This table has about 43,000 clones, approximately 83% appearing once. The sample in question was CD4+ or CD8+ T cells sorted from blood, obtained in a trial of the OX40 agonist ivuxolimab. The receptors come from an adult with an advanced solid tumor such as melanoma, head and neck, liver or kidney cancer.

This chain uses TRBV5-6 with TRBJ2-1; 8 nucleotides line up with TRBD2. Germline trimming cut 0 bases from V and 4 bases from J; bases unmatched to any gene: 9. Germline CDR1 and CDR2: SGHDT and YYEEEE. CDR3 length equals 17 residues. CDR3 sequence (DNA): TGTGCCAGCAGCTTGGCGTCCGGGACTAGGGGATACAATGAGCAGTTCTTC. Translating it yields CASSLASGTRGYNEQFF.

V and J are TRBV28 and TRBJ2-2; no firm D call. Germline V lookup: CDR1 MDHEN, CDR2 SYDVKM. This CDR3 is built from 16 residues. Trimming removed 6 bases from V and 0 bases from J, with 14 bases in between. This chain's CDR3 is CASSSRGPANTGELFF. CDR3 DNA: TGTGCCAGCAGCTCACGAGGCCCCGCGAACACCGGGGAGCTGTTTTTT. The entire variable domain, with the rest obtained from reference TRBV28 and TRBJ2-2, is as follows: DVKVTQSSRYLVKRTGEKVFLECVQDMDHENMFWYRQDPGLGLRLIYFSYDVKMKEKGDIPEGYSVSREKKERFSLILESASTNQTSMYLCASSSRGPANTGELFFGEGSRLTVL.

The chain employs TRBV2 and TRBJ2-7; D perhaps matches TRBD2 (6 bases). There are 13 residues in the CDR3. Germline V CDR1 and CDR2: SNHLY, FYNNEI. V lost 4 bases to trimming and J lost 5 bases, with 12 bases between them. The CDR3 coding sequence is TGTGCCAGCAGTGCGTACGAGCGGGACGAGCAGTACTTC. It is translated as CASSAYERDEQYF. Together with reference TRBV2 and TRBJ2-7, the CDR3 gives the full variable domain: EPEVTQTPSHQVTQMGQEVILRCVPISNHLYFYWYRQILGQKVEFLVSFYNNEISEKSEIFDDQFSVERPDGSNFTLKIRSTKLEDSAMYFCASSAYERDEQYFGPGTRLTVT.

V is TRBV7-8 and J is TRBJ2-7; D may be TRBD1 (6 bases). Germline V gene data show CDR1 as SGHVS and CDR2 as FQNEAQ. V was cut by 5 bases and J by 2 bases, with 13 bases left in between. CDR3 size: 14 residues. The CDR3 loop is CASSPGQGPYEQYF. In DNA form, the CDR3 reads TGTGCCAGCAGCCCCGGGCAGGGGCCCTACGAGCAGTACTTC. The variable domain in full, completed from reference TRBV7-8 and TRBJ2-7, reads GAGVSQSPRYKVAKRGQDVALRCDPISGHVSLFWYQQALGQGPEFLTYFQNEAQLDKSGLPSDRFFAERPEGSVSTLKIQRTQQEDSAVYLCASSPGQGPYEQYFGPGTRLTVT.

This chain links TRBV10-1 with TRBJ2-5; unclear D gene. This CDR3 contains 11 residues. V was trimmed by 0 bases and J by 4 bases, leaving 0 bases between them. Germline V gives CDR1 WNHNN, CDR2 SYGVQD (reference sequence). The CDR3 region is CASSESETQYF. As DNA, the CDR3 is TGCGCCAGCAGTGAGTCAGAGACCCAGTACTTC.

The V call is TRBV2, the J call TRBJ1-5; D is possibly TRBD1 (5 bases). V lost 6 bases to trimming and J lost 2 bases, with 14 bases between them. This CDR3 contains 15 residues. CDR1 SNHLY and CDR2 FYNNEI come from the germline V gene. Here the CDR3 DNA reads TGTGCCAGCAGGAGGGCAGGGCCAGGCAATCAGCCCCAGCATTTT. This codes for CASRRAGPGNQPQHF.

This sequence joins TRBV6-5 and TRBJ2-5, with D perhaps being TRBD1 or TRBD2 (6 bases each). The V gene lost 6 bases and the J gene lost 5 bases, with 19 bases spanning the gap. In germline, CDR1 is MNHEY, CDR2 SVGAGI. This CDR3 contains 15 residues. The DNA of the CDR3 is TGTGCCAGCAGCCAAAGTACAGGGAGGTGGGAGACCCAGTACTTC. As protein: CASSQSTGRWETQYF.

This rearrangement joins TRBV6-5 to TRBJ1-1; TRBD1 is a possible D gene (5 bases). Trimming shortened V by 5 bases and J by 1 base, and 11 bases separated the two germline ends. The V gene's germline CDR1 is MNHEY and CDR2 SVGAGI. The length of the CDR3 is 14 residues. DNA of the CDR3: TGTGCCAGCAGTCCGGCAGGGAGGAACACTGAAGCTTTCTTT. It is translated as CASSPAGRNTEAFF.